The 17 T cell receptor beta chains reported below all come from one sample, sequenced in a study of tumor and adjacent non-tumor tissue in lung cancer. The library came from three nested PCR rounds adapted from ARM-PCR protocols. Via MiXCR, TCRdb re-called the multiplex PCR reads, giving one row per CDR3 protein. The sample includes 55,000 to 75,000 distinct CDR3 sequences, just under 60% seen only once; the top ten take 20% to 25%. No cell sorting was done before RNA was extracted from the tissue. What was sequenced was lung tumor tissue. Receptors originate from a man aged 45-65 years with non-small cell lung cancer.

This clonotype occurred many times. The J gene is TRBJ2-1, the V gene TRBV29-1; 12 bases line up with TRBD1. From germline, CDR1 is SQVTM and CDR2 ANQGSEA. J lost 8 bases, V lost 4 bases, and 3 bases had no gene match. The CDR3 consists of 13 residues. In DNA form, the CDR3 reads TGCAGCGTTGGGGGACAGGGGGCATATGAGCAGTTCTTC. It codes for CSVGGQGAYEQFF.

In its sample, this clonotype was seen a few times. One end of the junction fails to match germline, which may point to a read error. CDR3 nucleotides: TGTGCCAACAGCTCTCAGGAGGGCAACTATTCACCCCTCCACTTT. Protein sequence: CANSSQEGNYSPLHF. V is TRBV7-8 and J is TRBJ1-6; D remains unclear. CDR3 length: 15 residues. Germline CDR1 reads SGHVS; CDR2 reads FQNEAQ.

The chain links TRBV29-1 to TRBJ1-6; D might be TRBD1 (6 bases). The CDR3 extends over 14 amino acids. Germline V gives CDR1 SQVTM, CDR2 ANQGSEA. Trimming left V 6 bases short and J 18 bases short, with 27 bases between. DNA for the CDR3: TGCAGCGTCGCCTTACAGGGTCGTAATTCATCCCACCACTTT. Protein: CSVALQGRNSSHHF.

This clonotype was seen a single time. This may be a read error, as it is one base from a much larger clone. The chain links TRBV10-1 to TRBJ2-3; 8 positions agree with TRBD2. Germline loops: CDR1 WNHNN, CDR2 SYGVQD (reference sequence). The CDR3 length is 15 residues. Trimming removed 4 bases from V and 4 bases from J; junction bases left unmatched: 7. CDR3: CASSVGGGRPDTQYF. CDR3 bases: TGCGCCAGCAGTGTCGGGGGGGGCCGCCCAGATACGCAGTATTTT.

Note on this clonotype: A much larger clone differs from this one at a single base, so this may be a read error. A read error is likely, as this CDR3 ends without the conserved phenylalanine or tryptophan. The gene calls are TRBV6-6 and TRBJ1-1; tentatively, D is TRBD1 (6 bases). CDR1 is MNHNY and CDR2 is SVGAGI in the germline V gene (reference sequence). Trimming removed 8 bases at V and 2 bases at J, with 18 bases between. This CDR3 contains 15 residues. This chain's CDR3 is CASLLGQGTNTEAFY. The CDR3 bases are TGTGCCAGCTTGTTGGGGCAGGGGACTAACACTGAAGCTTTCTAT.

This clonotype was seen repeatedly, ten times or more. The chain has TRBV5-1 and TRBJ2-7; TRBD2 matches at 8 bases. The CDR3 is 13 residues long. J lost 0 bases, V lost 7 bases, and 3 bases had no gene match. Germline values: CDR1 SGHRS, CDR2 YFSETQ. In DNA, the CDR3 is TGCGCCAGCCGGGAGGGGAGCTCCTACGAGCAGTACTTC. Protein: CASREGSSYEQYF.

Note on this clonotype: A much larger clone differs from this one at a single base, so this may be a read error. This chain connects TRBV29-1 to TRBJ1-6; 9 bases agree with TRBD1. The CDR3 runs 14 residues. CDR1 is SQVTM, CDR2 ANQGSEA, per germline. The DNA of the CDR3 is TGCAGCGTTACACAGGGGGCAAGCGATTCACCCTTCCACTTT. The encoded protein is CSVTQGASDSPFHF.

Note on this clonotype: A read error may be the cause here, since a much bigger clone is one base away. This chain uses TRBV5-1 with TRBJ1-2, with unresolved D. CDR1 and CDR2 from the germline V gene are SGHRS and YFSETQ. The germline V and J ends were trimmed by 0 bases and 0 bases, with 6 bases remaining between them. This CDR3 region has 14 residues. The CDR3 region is CASSLVGTNYGYTF. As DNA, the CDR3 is TGCGCCAGCAGCTTGGTGGGGACTAACTATGGCTACACCTTC.

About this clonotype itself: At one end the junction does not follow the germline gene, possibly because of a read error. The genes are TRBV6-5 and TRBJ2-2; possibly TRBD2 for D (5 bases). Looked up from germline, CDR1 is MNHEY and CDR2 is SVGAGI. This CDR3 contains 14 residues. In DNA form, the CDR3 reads TGTGCCAACCGGAGACAAGGCGAGACCGGGGAGCCGTTTTTT. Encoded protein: CANRRQGETGEPFF.

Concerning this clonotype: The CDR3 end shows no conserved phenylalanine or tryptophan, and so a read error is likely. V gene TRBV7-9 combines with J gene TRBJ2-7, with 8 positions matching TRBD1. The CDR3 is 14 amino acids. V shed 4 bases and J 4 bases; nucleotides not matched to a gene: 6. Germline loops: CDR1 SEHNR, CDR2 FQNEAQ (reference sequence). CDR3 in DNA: TGTGCCAGCAGCTCTCAGGACAGGGCGTACGAGCAGTACCTC. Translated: CASSSQDRAYEQYL.

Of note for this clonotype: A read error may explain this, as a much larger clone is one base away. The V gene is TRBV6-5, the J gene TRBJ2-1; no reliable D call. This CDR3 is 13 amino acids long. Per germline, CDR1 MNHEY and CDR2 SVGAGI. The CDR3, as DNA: TGTGCCAGCACTCGAGGCTCCAACAATGAGCAGTTCTTC. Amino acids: CASTRGSNNEQFF.

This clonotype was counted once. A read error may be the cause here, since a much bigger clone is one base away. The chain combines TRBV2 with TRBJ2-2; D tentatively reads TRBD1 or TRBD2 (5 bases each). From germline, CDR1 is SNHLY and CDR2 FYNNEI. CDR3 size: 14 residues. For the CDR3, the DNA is TGTGTCAGCAGGGACGACTATGCGTCCGGGGAGCTGTTTTTT. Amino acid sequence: CVSRDDYASGELFF.

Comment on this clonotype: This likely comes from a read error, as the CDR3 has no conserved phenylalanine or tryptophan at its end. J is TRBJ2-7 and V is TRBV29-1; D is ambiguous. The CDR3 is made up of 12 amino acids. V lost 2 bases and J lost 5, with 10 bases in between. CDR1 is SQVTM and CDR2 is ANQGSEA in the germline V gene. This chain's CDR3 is CSVEPQPDEQYS. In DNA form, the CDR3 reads TGCAGCGTTGAACCACAGCCCGACGAGCAGTACTCC.

Here the CDR3 reads CSARVGLAGGKQYF. The DNA for the CDR3 is TGCAGTGCTAGAGTCGGTCTAGCGGGAGGCAAGCAGTACTTC. The chain is built from TRBV20-1 and TRBJ2-7; the match to TRBD2 covers 11 bases. The V segment lost 1 base and the J segment 8 bases; nucleotides outside the gene matches: 7. Germline V lookup: CDR1 DFQATT, CDR2 SNEGSKA (reference sequence). This CDR3 has 14 residues.

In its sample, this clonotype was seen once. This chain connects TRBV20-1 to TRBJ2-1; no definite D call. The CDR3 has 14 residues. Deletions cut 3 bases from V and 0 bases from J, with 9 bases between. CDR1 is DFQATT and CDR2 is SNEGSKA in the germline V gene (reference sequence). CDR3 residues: CSARWWRSYNEQFF. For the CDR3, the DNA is TGCAGTGCTAGGTGGTGGCGCTCCTACAATGAGCAGTTCTTC.

CDR3 nucleotides: TGCGCCAGCGGCCTACAGGGAAATCAGCCCCAGCATTTT. Its translation: CASGLQGNQPQHF. The genes are TRBV4-1 and TRBJ1-5; a possible D gene is TRBD1 (6 bases). The CDR3 length is 13 residues. Germline V gene data show CDR1 as MGHRA and CDR2 as YSYEKL. V shed 8 bases and J shed 4 bases, with 12 bases lying between them.

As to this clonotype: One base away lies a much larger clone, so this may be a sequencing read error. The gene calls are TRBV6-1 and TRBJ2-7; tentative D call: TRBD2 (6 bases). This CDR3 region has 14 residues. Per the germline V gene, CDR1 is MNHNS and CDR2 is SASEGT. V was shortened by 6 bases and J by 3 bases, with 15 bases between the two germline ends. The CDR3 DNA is TGTGCCAGCAGCCCTTTCGGGACTGGCTACGAGCAGTACTTC. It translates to CASSPFGTGYEQYF.